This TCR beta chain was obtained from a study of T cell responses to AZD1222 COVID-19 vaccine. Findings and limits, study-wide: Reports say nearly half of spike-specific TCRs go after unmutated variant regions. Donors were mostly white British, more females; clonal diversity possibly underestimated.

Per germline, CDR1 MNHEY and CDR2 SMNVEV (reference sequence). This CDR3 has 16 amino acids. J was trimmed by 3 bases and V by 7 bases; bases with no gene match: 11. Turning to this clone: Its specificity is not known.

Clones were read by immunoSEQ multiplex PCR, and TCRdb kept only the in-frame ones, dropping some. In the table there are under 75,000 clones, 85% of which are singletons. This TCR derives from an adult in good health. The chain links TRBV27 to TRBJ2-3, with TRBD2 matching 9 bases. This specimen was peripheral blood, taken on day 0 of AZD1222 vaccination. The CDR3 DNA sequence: TGTGCCAGCACCTCGTGGGGCGGGAGGGCGACAGATACGCAGTATTTT. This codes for CASTSWGGRATDTQYF.